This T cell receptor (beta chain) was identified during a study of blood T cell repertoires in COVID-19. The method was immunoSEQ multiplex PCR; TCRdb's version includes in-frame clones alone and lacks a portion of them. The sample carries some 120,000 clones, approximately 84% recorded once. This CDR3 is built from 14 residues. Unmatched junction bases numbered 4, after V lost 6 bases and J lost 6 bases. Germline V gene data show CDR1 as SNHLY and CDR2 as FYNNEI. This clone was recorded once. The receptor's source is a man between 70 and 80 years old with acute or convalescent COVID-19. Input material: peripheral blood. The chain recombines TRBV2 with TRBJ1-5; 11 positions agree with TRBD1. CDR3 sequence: CASREGQGGQPQHF. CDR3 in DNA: TGTGCCAGCAGGGAGGGACAGGGGGGTCAGCCCCAGCATTTT.